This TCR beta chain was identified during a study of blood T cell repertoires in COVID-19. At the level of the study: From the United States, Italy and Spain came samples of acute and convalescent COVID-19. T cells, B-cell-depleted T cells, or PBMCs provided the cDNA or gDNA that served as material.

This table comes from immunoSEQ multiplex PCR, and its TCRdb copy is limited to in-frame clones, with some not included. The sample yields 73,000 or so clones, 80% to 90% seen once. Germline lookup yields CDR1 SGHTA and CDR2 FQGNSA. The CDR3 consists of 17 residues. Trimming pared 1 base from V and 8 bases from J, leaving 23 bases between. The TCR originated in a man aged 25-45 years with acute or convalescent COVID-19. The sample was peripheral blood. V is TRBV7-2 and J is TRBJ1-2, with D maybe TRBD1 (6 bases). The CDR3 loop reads CASSLVGRVDRKGGYTF. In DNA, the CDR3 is TGTGCCAGCAGCTTAGTCGGCCGAGTAGACAGGAAAGGAGGCTACACCTTC.